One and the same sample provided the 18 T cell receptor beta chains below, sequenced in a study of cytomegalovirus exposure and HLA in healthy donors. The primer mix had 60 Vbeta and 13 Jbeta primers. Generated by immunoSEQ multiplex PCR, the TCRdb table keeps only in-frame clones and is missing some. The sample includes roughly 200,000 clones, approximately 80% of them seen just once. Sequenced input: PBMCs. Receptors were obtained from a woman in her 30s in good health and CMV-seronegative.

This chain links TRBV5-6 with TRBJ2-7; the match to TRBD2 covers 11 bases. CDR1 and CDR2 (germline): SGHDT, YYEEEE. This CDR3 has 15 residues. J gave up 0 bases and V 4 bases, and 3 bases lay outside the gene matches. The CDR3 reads CASSIGTSGSYEQYF. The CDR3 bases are TGTGCCAGCAGCATTGGGACTAGCGGCTCCTACGAGCAGTACTTC.

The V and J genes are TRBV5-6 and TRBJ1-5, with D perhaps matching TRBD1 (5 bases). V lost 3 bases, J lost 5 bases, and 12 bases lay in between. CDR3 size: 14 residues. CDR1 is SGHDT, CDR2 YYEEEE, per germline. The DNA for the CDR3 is TGTGCCAGCAGCTACCGACAGAGTTATCAGCCCCAGCATTTT. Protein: CASSYRQSYQPQHF.

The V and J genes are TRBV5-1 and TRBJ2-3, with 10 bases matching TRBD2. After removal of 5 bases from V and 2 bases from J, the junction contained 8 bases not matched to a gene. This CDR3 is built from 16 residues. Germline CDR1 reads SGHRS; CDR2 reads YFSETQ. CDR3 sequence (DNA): TGCGCCAGCAGGGGACGGGGACTAGCGCTCACAGATACGCAGTATTTT. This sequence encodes CASRGRGLALTDTQYF.

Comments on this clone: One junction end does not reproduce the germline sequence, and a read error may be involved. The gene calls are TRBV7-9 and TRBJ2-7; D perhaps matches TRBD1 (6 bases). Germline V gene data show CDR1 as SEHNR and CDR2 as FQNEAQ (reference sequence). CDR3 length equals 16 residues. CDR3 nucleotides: TGTTCCAGCAGCTTAGGCACAGGGCTTTATTCCTACGAGCAGTACTTC. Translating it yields CSSSLGTGLYSYEQYF.

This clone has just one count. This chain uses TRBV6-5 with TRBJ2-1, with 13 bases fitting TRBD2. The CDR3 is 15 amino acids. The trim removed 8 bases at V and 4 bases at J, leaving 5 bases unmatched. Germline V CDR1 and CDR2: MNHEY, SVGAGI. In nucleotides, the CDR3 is TGTGCCAGCCGACTAGCGGGAGGCGGTTACAATGAGCAGTTCTTC. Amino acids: CASRLAGGGYNEQFF.

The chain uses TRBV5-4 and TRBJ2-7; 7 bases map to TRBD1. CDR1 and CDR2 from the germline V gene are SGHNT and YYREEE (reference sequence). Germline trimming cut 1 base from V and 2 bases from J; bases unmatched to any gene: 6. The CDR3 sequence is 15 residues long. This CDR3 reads CASSLRTGLTYEQYF. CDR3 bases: TGTGCCAGCAGCTTGAGGACAGGCCTAACCTACGAGCAGTACTTC.

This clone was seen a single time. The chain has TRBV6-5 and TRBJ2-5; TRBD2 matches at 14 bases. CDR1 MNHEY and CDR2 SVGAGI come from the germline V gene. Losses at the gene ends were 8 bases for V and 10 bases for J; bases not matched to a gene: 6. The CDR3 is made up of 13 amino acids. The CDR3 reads CASGLAGGGRQYF. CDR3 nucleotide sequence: TGTGCCAGCGGACTAGCGGGAGGAGGTCGCCAGTACTTC.

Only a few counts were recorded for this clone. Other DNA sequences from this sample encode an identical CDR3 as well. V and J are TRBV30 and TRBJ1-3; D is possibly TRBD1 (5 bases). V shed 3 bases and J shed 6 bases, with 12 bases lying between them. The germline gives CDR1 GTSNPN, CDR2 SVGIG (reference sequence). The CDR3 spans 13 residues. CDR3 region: CAWRSLGANTIYF. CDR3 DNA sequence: TGTGCCTGGAGGAGCTTAGGGGCAAACACCATATATTTT.

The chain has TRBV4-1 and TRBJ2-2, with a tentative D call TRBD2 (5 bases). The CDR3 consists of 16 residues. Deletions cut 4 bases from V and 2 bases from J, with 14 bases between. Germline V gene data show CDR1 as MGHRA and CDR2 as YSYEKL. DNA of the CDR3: TGCGCCAGCAGCCCCGGGTCGGGGAAAAACACCGGGGAGCTGTTTTTT. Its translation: CASSPGSGKNTGELFF.

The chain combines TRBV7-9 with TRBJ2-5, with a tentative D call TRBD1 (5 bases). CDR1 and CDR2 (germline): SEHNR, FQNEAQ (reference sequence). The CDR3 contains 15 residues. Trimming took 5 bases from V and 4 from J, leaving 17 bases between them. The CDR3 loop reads CASSPSGRDRETQYF. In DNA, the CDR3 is TGTGCCAGCAGCCCCTCGGGCAGGGATAGAGAGACCCAGTACTTC. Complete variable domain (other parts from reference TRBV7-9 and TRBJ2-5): DTGVSQNPRHKITKRGQNVTFRCDPISEHNRLYWYRQTLGQGPEFLTYFQNEAQLEKSRLLSDRFSAERPKGSFSTLEIQRTEQGDSAMYLCASSPSGRDRETQYFGPGTRLLVL.

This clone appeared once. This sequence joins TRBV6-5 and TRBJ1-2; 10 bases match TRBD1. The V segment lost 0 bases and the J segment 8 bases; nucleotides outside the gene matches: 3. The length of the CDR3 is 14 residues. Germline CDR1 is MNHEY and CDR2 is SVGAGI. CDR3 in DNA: TGTGCCAGCAGTTACTCGGGACAGGGGAGGGGCTACACCTTC. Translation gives CASSYSGQGRGYTF.

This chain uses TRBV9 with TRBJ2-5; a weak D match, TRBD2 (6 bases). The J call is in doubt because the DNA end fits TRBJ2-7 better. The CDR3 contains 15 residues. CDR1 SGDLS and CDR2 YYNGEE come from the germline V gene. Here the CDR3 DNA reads TGTGCCAGCAGCATCGGGGGTGCGAGCTCCTACGAGCAGTACTTC. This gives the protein CASSIGGASSYEQYF.

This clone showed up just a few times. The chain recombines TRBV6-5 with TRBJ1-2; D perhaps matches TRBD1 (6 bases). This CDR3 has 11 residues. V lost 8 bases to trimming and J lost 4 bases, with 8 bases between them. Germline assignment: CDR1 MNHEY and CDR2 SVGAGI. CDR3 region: CASRDIYGYTF. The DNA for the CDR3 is TGTGCCAGCCGGGACATCTATGGCTACACCTTC.

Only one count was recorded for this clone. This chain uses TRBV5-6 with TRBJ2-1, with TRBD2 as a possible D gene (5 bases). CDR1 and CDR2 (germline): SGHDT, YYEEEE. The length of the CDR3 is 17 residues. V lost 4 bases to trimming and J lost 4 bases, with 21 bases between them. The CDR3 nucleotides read TGTGCCAGCAGCATGGGATCGACTTGGAGGTCTTACAATGAGCAGTTCTTC. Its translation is CASSMGSTWRSYNEQFF.

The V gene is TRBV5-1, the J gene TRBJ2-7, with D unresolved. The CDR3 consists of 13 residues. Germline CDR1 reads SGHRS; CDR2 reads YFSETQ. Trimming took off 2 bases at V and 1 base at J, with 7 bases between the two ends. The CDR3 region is CASSFSTSYEQYF. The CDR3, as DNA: TGCGCCAGCAGCTTTAGTACTTCCTACGAGCAGTACTTC.

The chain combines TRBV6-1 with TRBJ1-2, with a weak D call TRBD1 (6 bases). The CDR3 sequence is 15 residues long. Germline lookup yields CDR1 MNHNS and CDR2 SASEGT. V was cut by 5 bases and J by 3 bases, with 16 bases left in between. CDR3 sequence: CASSPLRGGDYGYTF. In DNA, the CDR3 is TGTGCCAGCAGTCCCCTCCGGGGGGGCGACTATGGCTACACCTTC.

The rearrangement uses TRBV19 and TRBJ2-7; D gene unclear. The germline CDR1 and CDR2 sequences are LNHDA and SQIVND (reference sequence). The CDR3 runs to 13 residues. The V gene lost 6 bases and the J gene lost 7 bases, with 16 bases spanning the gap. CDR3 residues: CASSAGSYLEQYF. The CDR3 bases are TGTGCCAGTAGCGCCGGGTCCTACCTGGAGCAGTACTTC. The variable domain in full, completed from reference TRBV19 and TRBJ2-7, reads DGGITQSPKYLFRKEGQNVTLSCEQNLNHDAMYWYRQDPGQGLRLIYYSQIVNDFQKGDIAEGYSVSREKKESFPLTVTSAQKNPTAFYLCASSAGSYLEQYFGPGTRLTVT.

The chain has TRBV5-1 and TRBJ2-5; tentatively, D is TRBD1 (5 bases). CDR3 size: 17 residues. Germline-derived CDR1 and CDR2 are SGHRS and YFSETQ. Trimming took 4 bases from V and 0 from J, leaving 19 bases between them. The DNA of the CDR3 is TGCGCCAGCAGCCAAGACAGCTCCTACGCCGACCAAGAGACCCAGTACTTC. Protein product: CASSQDSSYADQETQYF.